What follows are 10 T cell receptor beta chains derived from one specimen sequenced in a study of shared clonotypes between healthy human individuals. Method: immunoSEQ multiplex PCR; TCRdb's copy keeps in-frame clones and lacks some. This sample has over a million clones; around 98% occur once, and the top ten carry 0.4% to 0.55%. The sample taken for sequencing was naive CD4+ T cells sorted from blood. Subset: CD45RA+ positively selected. These receptor sequences come from a man aged 25-45 years in good health.

As to this clone: One junction end does not reproduce the germline sequence, and a read error may be involved. The chain is built from TRBV20-1 and TRBJ1-2; D gene ambiguous. The CDR3 has 10 residues. Germline lookup yields CDR1 DFQATT and CDR2 SNEGSKA (reference sequence). CDR3 protein: CSASPAPEPF. In nucleotides, the CDR3 is TGCAGTGCTAGCCCAGCGCCCGAGCCCTTC.

The J gene is TRBJ1-5, the V gene TRBV15, with a possible D match to TRBD1 (5 bases). CDR1 and CDR2 (germline): LNHNV, YYDKDF (reference sequence). The CDR3 is 16 residues long. V was pared by 1 base and J by 6 bases, with 16 bases between. The CDR3 sequence is CATSRGTGAGSQPQHF. In DNA, the CDR3 is TGTGCCACCAGCAGAGGTACCGGGGCAGGTAGTCAGCCCCAGCATTTT.

The DNA for the CDR3 is TGTGCCAGCAGCCAAGACAGGGATAACGAGCAGTACTTC. It codes for CASSQDRDNEQYF. The chain recombines TRBV14 with TRBJ2-7, with D possibly being TRBD1 (5 bases). Between the trimmed V and J ends, which lost 0 bases and 5 bases, there was a span of 8 bases. The CDR3 runs to 13 residues. CDR1 and CDR2 from the germline V gene are SGHDN and FVKESK.

The V gene is TRBV2, the J gene TRBJ2-7, with 9 bases identical to TRBD1. In germline, CDR1 is SNHLY, CDR2 FYNNEI. J lost 7 bases, V lost 10 bases, and 17 bases had no gene match. There are 15 residues in the CDR3. The CDR3 loop is CANNPTGTGQEEQYF. CDR3 bases: TGTGCCAACAACCCGACCGGGACAGGGCAAGAAGAGCAGTACTTC.

This chain links TRBV2 with TRBJ1-1, with 7 bases fitting TRBD1. Per the germline V gene, CDR1 is SNHLY and CDR2 is FYNNEI. This CDR3 contains 14 residues. The trim removed 6 bases at V and 0 bases at J, leaving 4 bases unmatched. DNA for the CDR3: TGTGCCAGCAGCCTCGACAGGGTGAACACTGAAGCTTTCTTT. This gives the protein CASSLDRVNTEAFF.

In this sample, this clone turned up once. Other nucleotide sequences in the sample specify the same CDR3. The V call is TRBV5-6, the J call TRBJ2-7, with D tentatively TRBD2 (5 bases). The length of the CDR3 is 12 residues. Germline V gives CDR1 SGHDT, CDR2 YYEEEE. The ends were cut back, 0 bases at V and 4 bases at J, with 5 bases in the middle. The CDR3 region has the DNA TGTGCCAGCAGCTTGGGAGGGTACGAGCAGTACTTC. Its translation: CASSLGGYEQYF.

V gene TRBV9 combines with J gene TRBJ2-3, with TRBD2 matching over 8 bases. The CDR3 sequence is 15 residues long. Per germline, CDR1 SGDLS and CDR2 YYNGEE. J lost 0 bases, V lost 3 bases, and 3 bases had no gene match. The CDR3 loop is CASSAGGTSTDTQYF. The DNA of the CDR3 is TGTGCCAGCAGCGCGGGGGGGACTAGCACAGATACGCAGTATTTT. Filled out from reference TRBV9 and TRBJ2-3, the complete variable domain reads DSGVTQTPKHLITATGQRVTLRCSPRSGDLSVYWYQQSLDQGLQFLIQYYNGEERAKGNILERFSAQQFPDLHSELNLSSLELGDSALYFCASSAGGTSTDTQYFGPGTRLTVL.

This sequence joins TRBV7-6 and TRBJ1-2; the D gene is possibly TRBD1 (6 bases). Germline V gene data show CDR1 as SGHVS and CDR2 as FNYEAQ. The germline V and J ends were trimmed by 5 bases and 9 bases, with 19 bases remaining between them. The CDR3 is made up of 14 amino acids. The CDR3: CASSPSPQGYSYTF. Written as DNA, the CDR3 is TGTGCCAGCAGCCCTAGCCCCCAGGGGTACAGCTACACCTTC.

The genes are TRBV29-1 and TRBJ1-2; D is ambiguous. Trimming stripped 3 bases from V and 8 bases from J, with 4 bases between. Germline-derived CDR1 and CDR2 are SQVTM and ANQGSEA. This CDR3 is built from 9 residues. This chain's CDR3 is CSVDTGYTF. Written as DNA, the CDR3 is TGCAGCGTTGACACGGGCTACACCTTC. Full variable domain (missing parts from reference TRBV29-1 and TRBJ1-2): SAVISQKPSRDICQRGTSLTIQCQVDSQVTMMFWYRQQPGQSLTLIATANQGSEATYESGFVIDKFPISRPNLTFSTLTVSNMSPEDSSIYLCSVDTGYTFGSGTRLTVV.

This sequence joins TRBV6-1 and TRBJ2-7; no reliable D call. The CDR3 length is 13 residues. CDR1 MNHNS and CDR2 SASEGT come from the germline V gene. V shed 3 bases and J shed 6 bases, with 12 bases lying between them. The DNA for the CDR3 is TGTGCCAGCAGTGATGTGGGTCGCGGCGAGCAGTACTTC. It encodes CASSDVGRGEQYF.